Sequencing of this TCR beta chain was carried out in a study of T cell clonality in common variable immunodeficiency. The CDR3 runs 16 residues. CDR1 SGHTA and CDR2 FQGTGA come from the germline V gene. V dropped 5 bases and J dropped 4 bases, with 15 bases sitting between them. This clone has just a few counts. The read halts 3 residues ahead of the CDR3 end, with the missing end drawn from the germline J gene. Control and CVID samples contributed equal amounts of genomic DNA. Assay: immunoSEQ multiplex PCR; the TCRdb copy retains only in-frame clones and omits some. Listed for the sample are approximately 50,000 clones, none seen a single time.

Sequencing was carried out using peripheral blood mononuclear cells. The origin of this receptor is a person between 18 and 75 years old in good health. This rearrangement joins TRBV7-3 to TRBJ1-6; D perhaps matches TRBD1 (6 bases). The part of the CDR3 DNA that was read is TGTGCCAGCAGCCACCGGAGGACAGCGTATAATTCACCC. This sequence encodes CASSHRRTAYNSP. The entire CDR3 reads CASSHRRTAYNSPLHF.